This TCR beta chain stems from a study of post-analysis software for immune sequencing data. Study-level background: Multiple sclerosis in the patients followed relapsing-remitting, secondary progressive and progressive-relapsing courses.

The sample holds a few counts of this clonotype. Its antigen is unknown. Tagging with unique molecular identifiers was a feature of the TCR beta cDNA libraries. TCRdb processed the PCR reads anew with MiXCR; each CDR3 protein has one entry. Of under 650,000 distinct CDR3 sequences listed, roughly 45% were seen once; the top ten hold around 1.7%. Broader study findings: Batch-mates among the samples co-clustered strongly by F measure. Controls showed lower frequencies than patients for several TRBV segments, and TRBV5-6, TRBV5-1 and TRBV20-1 were among these. People with multiple sclerosis had a significantly lower normalized Chao1 diversity than controls did.

In germline, CDR1 is SNHLY, CDR2 FYNNEI. This CDR3 is 12 amino acids long. Trimming removed 7 bases at V and 7 bases at J, with 14 bases between. Material for sequencing was blood. This clonotype was obtained from a girl under 18 with multiple sclerosis. The rearrangement uses TRBV2 and TRBJ2-7; a possible D gene is TRBD1 (7 bases). CDR3 region: CASKNAGGEQYF. DNA of the CDR3: TGTGCCAGCAAGAACGCAGGGGGGGAGCAGTACTTC.